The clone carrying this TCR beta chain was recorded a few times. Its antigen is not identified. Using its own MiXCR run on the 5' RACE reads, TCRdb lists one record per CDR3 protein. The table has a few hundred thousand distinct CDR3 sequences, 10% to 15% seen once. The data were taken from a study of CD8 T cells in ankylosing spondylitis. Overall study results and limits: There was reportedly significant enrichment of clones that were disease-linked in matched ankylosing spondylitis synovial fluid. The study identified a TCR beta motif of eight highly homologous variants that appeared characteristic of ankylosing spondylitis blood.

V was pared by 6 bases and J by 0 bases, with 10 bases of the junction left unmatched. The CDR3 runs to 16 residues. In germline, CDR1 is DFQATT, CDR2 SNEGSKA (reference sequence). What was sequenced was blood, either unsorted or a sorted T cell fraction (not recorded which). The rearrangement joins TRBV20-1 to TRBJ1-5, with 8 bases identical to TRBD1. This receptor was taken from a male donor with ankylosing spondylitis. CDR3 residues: CSASRRTGGSNQPQHF. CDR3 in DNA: TGCAGTGCGAGTAGACGAACAGGGGGTAGCAATCAGCCCCAGCATTTT.